The next 4 T cell receptor beta chains were all read from a single sample in a study of blood T cell repertoires in COVID-19. Profiling relied on immunoSEQ multiplex PCR, and the TCRdb table lists in-frame clones only, not all of them. This sample has about 300,000 clones, with roughly 90% found just once. The sample taken for sequencing was PBMCs or T cells enriched from blood (not recorded which). The receptors derive from a woman aged 40 to 50 who had recovered from COVID-19.

The rearrangement links TRBV4-2 to TRBJ2-2, with D possibly TRBD1 on 6 matching bases. The V end lost 1 base, the J end lost 4 bases, and 13 bases lay between the germline ends. CDR1 is LGHNA and CDR2 is YNFKEQ in the germline V gene. The CDR3 has 16 residues. The CDR3 protein is CASSQGTGSSTGELFF. The CDR3 bases are TGTGCCAGCAGCCAAGGCACAGGGTCAAGCACCGGGGAGCTGTTTTTT.

The chain recombines TRBV7-2 with TRBJ2-5; the D gene is possibly TRBD1 (5 bases). From germline, CDR1 is SGHTA and CDR2 FQGNSA. The CDR3 length is 15 residues. Trimming removed 3 bases at V and 5 bases at J, with 16 bases between. This chain's CDR3 is CASSLSHLPGETQYF. CDR3 in DNA: TGTGCCAGCAGCTTGTCCCACCTCCCAGGGGAGACCCAGTACTTC.

The table lists this clone with a count of one. V usage is TRBV5-5 and J usage is TRBJ2-3, with 9 bases that match TRBD2. The V gene's germline CDR1 is SGHKS and CDR2 YYEKEE (reference sequence). The trim removed 2 bases at V and 8 bases at J, leaving 12 bases unmatched. This CDR3 has 16 amino acids. This CDR3 reads CASSFISGSLSGTQYF. DNA of the CDR3: TGTGCCAGCAGCTTTATTAGCGGGAGTCTGAGTGGTACGCAGTATTTT.

This chain uses TRBV18 with TRBJ2-5; D gene ambiguous. The germline V and J ends were trimmed by 0 bases and 5 bases, with 10 bases remaining between them. This CDR3 contains 14 residues. Germline CDR1 and CDR2: KGHSH and LQKENI. The CDR3, as DNA: TGTGCCAGCTCACCACCGAGCGCCGCGGAGACCCAGTACTTC. This codes for CASSPPSAAETQYF.